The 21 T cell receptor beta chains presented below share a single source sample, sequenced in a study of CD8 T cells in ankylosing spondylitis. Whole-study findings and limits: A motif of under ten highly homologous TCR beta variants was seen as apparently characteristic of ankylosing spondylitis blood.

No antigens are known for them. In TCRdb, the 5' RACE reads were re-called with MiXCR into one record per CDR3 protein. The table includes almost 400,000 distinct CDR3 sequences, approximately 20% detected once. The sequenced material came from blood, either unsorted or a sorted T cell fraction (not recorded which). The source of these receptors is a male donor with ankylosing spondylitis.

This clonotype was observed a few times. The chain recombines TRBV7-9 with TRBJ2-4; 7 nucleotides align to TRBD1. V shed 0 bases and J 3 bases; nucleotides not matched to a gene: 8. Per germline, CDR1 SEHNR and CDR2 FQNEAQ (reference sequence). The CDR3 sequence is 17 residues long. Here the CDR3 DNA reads TGTGCCAGCAGCTTAGCGACGACAGGGATCGGCAAAAACATTCAGTACTTC. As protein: CASSLATTGIGKNIQYF.

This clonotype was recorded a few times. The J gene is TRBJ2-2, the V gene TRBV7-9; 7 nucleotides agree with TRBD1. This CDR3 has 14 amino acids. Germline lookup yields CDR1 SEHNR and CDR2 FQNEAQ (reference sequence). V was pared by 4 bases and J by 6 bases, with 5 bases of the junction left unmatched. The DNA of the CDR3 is TGTGCCAGCAGCTCATACAGGGGTCCCGGGGAGCTGTTTTTT. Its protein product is CASSSYRGPGELFF.

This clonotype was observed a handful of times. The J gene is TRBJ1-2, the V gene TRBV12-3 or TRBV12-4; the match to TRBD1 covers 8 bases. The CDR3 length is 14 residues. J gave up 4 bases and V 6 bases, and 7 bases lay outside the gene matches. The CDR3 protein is CASRGQGERYGYTF. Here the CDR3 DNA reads TGTGCCAGCAGAGGACAGGGTGAACGCTATGGCTACACCTTC.

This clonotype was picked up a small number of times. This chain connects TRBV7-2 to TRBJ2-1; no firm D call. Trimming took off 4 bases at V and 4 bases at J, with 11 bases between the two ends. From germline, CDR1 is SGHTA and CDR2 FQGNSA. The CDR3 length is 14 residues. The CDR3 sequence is CASSSELGYNEQFF. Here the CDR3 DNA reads TGTGCCAGCAGCTCCGAGTTGGGGTACAATGAGCAGTTCTTC. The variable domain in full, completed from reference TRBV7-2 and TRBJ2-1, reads GAGVSQSPSNKVTEKGKDVELRCDPISGHTALYWYRQSLGQGLEFLIYFQGNSAPDKSGLPSDRFSAERTGGSVSTLTIQRTQQEDSAVYLCASSSELGYNEQFFGPGTRLTVL.

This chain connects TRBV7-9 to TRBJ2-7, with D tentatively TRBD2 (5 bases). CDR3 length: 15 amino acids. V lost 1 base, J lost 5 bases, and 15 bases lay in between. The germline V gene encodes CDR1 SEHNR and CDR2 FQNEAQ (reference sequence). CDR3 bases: TGTGCCAGCAGCTTAGTTCTGACGGGGAACCACGAGCAGTACTTC. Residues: CASSLVLTGNHEQYF.

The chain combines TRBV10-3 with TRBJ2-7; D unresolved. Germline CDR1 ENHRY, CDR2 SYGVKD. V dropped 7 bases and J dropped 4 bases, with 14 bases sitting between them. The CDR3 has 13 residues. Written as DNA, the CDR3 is TGTGCCATCATGATCGTCGGGTCATACGAGCAGTACTTC. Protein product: CAIMIVGSYEQYF.

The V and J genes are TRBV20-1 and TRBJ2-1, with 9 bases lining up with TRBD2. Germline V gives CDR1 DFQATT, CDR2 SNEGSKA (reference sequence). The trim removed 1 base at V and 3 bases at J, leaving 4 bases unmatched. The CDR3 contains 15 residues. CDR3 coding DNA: TGCAGTGCTAGAGTGGGAGCGGGAGGCTACAATGAGCAGTTCTTC. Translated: CSARVGAGGYNEQFF.

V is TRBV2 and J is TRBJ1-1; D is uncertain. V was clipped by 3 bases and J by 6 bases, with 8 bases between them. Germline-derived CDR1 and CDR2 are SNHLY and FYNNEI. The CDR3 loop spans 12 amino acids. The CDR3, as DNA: TGTGCCAGCAGTGATAGACGGGCTGAAGCTTTCTTT. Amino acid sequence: CASSDRRAEAFF.

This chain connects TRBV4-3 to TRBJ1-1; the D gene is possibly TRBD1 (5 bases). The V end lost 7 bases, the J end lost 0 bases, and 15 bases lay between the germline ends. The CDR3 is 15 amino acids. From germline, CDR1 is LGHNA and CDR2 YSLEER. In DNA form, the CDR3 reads TGCGCCAGCACCCTAGGCCGGACAATGAACACTGAAGCTTTCTTT. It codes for CASTLGRTMNTEAFF.

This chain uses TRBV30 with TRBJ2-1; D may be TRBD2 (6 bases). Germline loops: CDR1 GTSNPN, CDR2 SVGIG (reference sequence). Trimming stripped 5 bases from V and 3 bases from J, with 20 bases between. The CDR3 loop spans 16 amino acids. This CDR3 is CAWAKGPRGFYNEQFF. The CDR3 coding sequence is TGTGCCTGGGCAAAGGGGCCCCGGGGGTTCTACAATGAGCAGTTCTTC. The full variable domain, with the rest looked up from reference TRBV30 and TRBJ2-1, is SQTIHQWPATLVQPVGSPLSLECTVEGTSNPNLYWYRQAAGRGLQLLFYSVGIGQISSEVPQNLSASRPQDRQFILSSKKLLLSDSGFYLCAWAKGPRGFYNEQFFGPGTRLTVL.

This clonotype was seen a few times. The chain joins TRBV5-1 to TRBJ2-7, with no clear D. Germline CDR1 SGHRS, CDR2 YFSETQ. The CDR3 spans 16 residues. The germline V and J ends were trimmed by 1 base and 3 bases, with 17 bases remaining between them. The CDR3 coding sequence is TGCGCCAGCAGCTTGACGACCCTTACTCCGGGCTACGAGCAGTACTTC. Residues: CASSLTTLTPGYEQYF.

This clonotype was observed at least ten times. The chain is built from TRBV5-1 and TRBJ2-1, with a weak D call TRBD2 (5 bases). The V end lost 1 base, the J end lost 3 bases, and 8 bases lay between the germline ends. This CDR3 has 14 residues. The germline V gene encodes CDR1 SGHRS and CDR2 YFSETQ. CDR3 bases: TGCGCCAGCAGCTTGAACGGGAACTACAATGAGCAGTTCTTC. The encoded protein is CASSLNGNYNEQFF. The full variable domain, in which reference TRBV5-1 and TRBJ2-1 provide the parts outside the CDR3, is KAGVTQTPRYLIKTRGQQVTLSCSPISGHRSVSWYQQTPGQGLQFLFEYFSETQRNKGNFPGRFSGRQFSNSRSEMNVSTLELGDSALYLCASSLNGNYNEQFFGPGTRLTVL.

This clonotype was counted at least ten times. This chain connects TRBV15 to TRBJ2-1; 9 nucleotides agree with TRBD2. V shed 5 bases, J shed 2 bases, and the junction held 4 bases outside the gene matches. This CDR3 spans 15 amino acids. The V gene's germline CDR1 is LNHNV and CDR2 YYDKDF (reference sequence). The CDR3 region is CATSAGLAAYNEQFF. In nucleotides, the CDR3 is TGTGCCACCAGCGCGGGACTAGCAGCCTACAATGAGCAGTTCTTC.

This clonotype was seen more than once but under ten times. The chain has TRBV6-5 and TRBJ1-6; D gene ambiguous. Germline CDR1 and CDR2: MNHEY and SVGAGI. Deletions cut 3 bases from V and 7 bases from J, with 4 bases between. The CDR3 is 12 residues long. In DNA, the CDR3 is TGTGCCAGCAGTTATAGAAATTCACCCCTCCACTTT. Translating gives CASSYRNSPLHF.

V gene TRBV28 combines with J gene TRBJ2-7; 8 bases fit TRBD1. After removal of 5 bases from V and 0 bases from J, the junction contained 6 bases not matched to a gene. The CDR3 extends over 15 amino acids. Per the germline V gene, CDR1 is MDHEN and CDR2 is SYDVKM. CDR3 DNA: TGTGCCAGCAGTGAAACAGGGGGGAACTCCTACGAGCAGTACTTC. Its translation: CASSETGGNSYEQYF. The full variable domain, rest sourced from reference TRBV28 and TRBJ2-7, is DVKVTQSSRYLVKRTGEKVFLECVQDMDHENMFWYRQDPGLGLRLIYFSYDVKMKEKGDIPEGYSVSREKKERFSLILESASTNQTSMYLCASSETGGNSYEQYFGPGTRLTVT.

The CDR3 nucleotides read TGTGCCAGCAGTTCTAAACGACTAGGAGCATATGAGCAGTTCTTC. It codes for CASSSKRLGAYEQFF. This chain links TRBV6-5 with TRBJ2-1; tentative D call: TRBD2 (6 bases). The CDR3 covers 15 residues. The germline CDR1 and CDR2 sequences are MNHEY and SVGAGI. V lost 4 bases to trimming and J lost 8 bases, with 18 bases between them.

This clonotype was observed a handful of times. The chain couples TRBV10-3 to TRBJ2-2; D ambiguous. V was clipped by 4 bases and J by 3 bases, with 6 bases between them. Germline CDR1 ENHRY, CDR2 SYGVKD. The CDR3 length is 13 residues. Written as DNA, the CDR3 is TGTGCCATCAGTGCTGAGTACACCGGGGAGCTGTTTTTT. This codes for CAISAEYTGELFF.

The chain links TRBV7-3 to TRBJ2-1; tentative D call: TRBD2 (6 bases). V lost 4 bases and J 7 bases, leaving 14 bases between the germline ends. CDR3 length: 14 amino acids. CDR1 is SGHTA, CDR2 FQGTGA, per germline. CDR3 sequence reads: CASSSSGVGNEQFF. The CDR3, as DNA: TGTGCCAGCAGCTCGTCGGGGGTCGGGAATGAGCAGTTCTTC.

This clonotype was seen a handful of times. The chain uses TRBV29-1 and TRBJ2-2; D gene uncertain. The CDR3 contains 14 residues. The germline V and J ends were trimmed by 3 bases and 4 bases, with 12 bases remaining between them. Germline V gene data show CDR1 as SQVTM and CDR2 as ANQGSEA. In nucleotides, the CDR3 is TGCAGCGTTGAGGATAGTTTTAGCACCGGGGAGCTGTTTTTT. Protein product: CSVEDSFSTGELFF.

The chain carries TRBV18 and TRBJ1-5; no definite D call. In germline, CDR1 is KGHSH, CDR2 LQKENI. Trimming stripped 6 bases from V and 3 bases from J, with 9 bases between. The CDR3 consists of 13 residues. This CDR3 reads CASSVRDNQPQHF. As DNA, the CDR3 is TGTGCCAGCTCGGTGAGGGACAATCAGCCCCAGCATTTT. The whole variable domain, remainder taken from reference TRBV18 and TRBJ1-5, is NAGVMQNPRHLVRRRGQEARLRCSPMKGHSHVYWYRQLPEEGLKFMVYLQKENIIDESGMPKERFSAEFPKEGPSILRIQQVVRGDSAAYFCASSVRDNQPQHFGDGTRLSIL.

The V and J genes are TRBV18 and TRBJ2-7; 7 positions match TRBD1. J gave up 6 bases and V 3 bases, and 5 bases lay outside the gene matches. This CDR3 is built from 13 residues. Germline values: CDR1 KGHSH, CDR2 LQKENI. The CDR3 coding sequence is TGTGCCAGCTCACCTCACAGGGGCAGCGAGCAGTACTTC. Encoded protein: CASSPHRGSEQYF.